Below are 9 T cell receptor beta chains sequenced from a single sample in a study of beta chain features in type 1 diabetes. These receptors' targets are unknown. Points from the study as a whole: There was a moderate but significant shortening of TCRB CDR3s in all four CD4+ subsets of Type 1 diabetes patients.

Every bit of the isolated RNA underwent reverse transcription, so sequencing read expressed TCRB transcripts. Repertoires were generated with immunoSEQ multiplex PCR, while TCRdb's copy carries only in-frame clones and drops some. The sample contains some 170,000 clones, roughly 60% of which appear only once. The material sequenced was naive CD4+ T cells from blood. These TCRs come from a man aged 30-40 years with type 1 diabetes.

This sequence joins TRBV9 and TRBJ1-3, with unresolved D. V was trimmed by 1 base and J by 0 bases, leaving 14 bases between them. The CDR3 covers 17 residues. Germline CDR1 and CDR2: SGDLS and YYNGEE. The CDR3 DNA reads as TGTGCCAGCAGCGTACGGGCTGGAGGAGTCTCTGGAAACACCATATATTTT. This codes for CASSVRAGGVSGNTIYF.

The chain couples TRBV7-8 to TRBJ2-3; a weak D match, TRBD1 (5 bases). CDR3 length equals 15 residues. The germline CDR1 and CDR2 sequences are SGHVS and FQNEAQ. With 1 base removed from V and 0 bases from J, the gap between germline ends came to 8 bases. The CDR3 sequence: CASSLVTESTDTQYF. DNA of the CDR3: TGTGCCAGCAGCTTAGTGACAGAAAGCACAGATACGCAGTATTTT.

Comments on this clone: The identical CDR3 is also encoded by other nucleotide sequences in the sample. CDR3 DNA: TGTGCCAGCAGCGTAGGCCTAGCGGGGAACAATGAGCAGTTCTTC. Its translation is CASSVGLAGNNEQFF. The chain uses TRBV9 and TRBJ2-1; TRBD2 matches 9 bases. CDR3 length: 15 residues. Germline CDR1 reads SGDLS; CDR2 reads YYNGEE. The V segment lost 0 bases and the J segment 5 bases; nucleotides outside the gene matches: 3.

Only a few counts were recorded for this clone. CDR3 protein: CASTGDRRYNEQFF. In nucleotides, the CDR3 is TGTGCCAGTACGGGGGACAGGCGCTACAATGAGCAGTTCTTC. This chain uses TRBV19 with TRBJ2-1, with 8 nucleotides matching TRBD1. The V segment lost 7 bases and the J segment 3 bases; nucleotides outside the gene matches: 5. CDR1 is LNHDA, CDR2 SQIVND, per germline (reference sequence). This CDR3 is built from 14 residues.

V and J are TRBV4-3 and TRBJ2-4; D gene uncertain. Per germline, CDR1 LGHNA and CDR2 YSLEER. Trimming took 1 base from V and 0 from J, leaving 10 bases between them. The CDR3 contains 16 residues. The CDR3 spells CASSQVRSGAKNIQYF. CDR3 bases: TGCGCCAGCAGCCAAGTTCGGTCAGGAGCCAAAAACATTCAGTACTTC.

As for this clone: The same CDR3 is also encoded by other DNA sequences in this sample. CDR3 DNA: TGCAGCGTTGACGCAGCGATGAACACTGAAGCTTTCTTT. Translating gives CSVDAAMNTEAFF. The chain recombines TRBV29-1 with TRBJ1-1; D unresolved. The germline V gene encodes CDR1 SQVTM and CDR2 ANQGSEA. This CDR3 has 13 residues. Trimming removed 3 bases from V and 0 bases from J, with 8 bases in between.

The chain joins TRBV10-3 to TRBJ2-7, with a tentative D call TRBD2 (5 bases). This CDR3 contains 13 residues. Trimming cost V 6 bases and J 1 base, with 10 bases left between them. Germline loops: CDR1 ENHRY, CDR2 SYGVKD. The chain's CDR3 is CAISMSGSYEQYF. Here the CDR3 DNA reads TGTGCCATCAGCATGTCGGGGTCCTACGAGCAGTACTTC.

This chain links TRBV6-1 with TRBJ1-5; D is undetermined. Germline V gene sequence: CDR1 MNHNS, CDR2 SASEGT. The CDR3 is made up of 13 amino acids. V lost 7 bases and J 5 bases, leaving 12 bases between the germline ends. The CDR3: CASIWAAHQPQHF. The CDR3 DNA reads as TGTGCCAGCATATGGGCAGCGCATCAGCCCCAGCATTTT.

The V and J genes are TRBV7-8 and TRBJ2-2, with a tentative D call TRBD1 (5 bases). From germline, CDR1 is SGHVS and CDR2 FQNEAQ. Deletions cut 3 bases from V and 5 bases from J, with 13 bases between. This CDR3 spans 15 amino acids. The CDR3 nucleotides are TGTGCCAGCAGCTTCCGCAGGGTTAATACCGGGGAGCTGTTTTTT. Encoded protein: CASSFRRVNTGELFF. Full variable domain (missing parts from reference TRBV7-8 and TRBJ2-2): GAGVSQSPRYKVAKRGQDVALRCDPISGHVSLFWYQQALGQGPEFLTYFQNEAQLDKSGLPSDRFFAERPEGSVSTLKIQRTQQEDSAVYLCASSFRRVNTGELFFGEGSRLTVL.